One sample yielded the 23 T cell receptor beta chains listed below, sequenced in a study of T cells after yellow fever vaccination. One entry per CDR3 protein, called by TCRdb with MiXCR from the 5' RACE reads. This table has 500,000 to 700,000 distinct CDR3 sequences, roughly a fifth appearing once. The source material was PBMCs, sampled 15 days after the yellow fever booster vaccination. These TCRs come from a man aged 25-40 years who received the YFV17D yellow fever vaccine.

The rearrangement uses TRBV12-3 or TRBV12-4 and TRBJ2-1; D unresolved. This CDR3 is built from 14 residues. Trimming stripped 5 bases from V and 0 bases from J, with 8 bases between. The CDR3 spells CASSHGSSYNEQFF. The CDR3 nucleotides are TGTGCCAGCAGTCACGGTAGCTCCTACAATGAGCAGTTCTTC.

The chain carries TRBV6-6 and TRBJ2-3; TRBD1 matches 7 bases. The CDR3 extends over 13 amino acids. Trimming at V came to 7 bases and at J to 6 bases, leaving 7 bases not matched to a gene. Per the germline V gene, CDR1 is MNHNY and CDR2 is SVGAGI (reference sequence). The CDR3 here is CASTQTGSDTQYF. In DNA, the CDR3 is TGTGCCAGCACCCAGACAGGGTCGGATACGCAGTATTTT.

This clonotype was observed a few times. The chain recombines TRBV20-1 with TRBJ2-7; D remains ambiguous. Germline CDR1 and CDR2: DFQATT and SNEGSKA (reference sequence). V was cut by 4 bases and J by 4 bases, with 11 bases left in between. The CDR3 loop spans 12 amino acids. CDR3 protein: CSAIGPGYEQYF. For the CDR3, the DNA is TGCAGTGCTATTGGACCCGGTTACGAGCAGTACTTC.

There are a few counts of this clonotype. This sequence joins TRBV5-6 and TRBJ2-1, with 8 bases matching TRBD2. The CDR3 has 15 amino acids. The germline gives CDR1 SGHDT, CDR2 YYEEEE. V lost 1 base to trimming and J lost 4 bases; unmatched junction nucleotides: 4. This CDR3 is CASSLSGGKYNEQFF. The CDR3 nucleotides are TGTGCCAGCAGCTTGAGCGGGGGAAAATACAATGAGCAGTTCTTC.

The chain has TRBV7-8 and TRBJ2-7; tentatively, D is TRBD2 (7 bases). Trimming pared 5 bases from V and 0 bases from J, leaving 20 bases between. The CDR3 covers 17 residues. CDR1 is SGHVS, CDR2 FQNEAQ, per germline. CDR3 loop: CASSPAPWAGASYEQYF. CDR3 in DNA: TGTGCCAGCAGCCCTGCCCCCTGGGCGGGGGCCTCCTACGAGCAGTACTTC. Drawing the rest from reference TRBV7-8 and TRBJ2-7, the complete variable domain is GAGVSQSPRYKVAKRGQDVALRCDPISGHVSLFWYQQALGQGPEFLTYFQNEAQLDKSGLPSDRFFAERPEGSVSTLKIQRTQQEDSAVYLCASSPAPWAGASYEQYFGPGTRLTVT.

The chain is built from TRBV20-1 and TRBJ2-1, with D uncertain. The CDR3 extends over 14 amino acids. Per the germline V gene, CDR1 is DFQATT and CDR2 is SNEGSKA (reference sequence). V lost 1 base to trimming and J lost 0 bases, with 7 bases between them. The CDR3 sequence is CSARGQTSYNEQFF. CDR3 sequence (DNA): TGCAGTGCTAGAGGCCAGACCTCCTACAATGAGCAGTTCTTC.

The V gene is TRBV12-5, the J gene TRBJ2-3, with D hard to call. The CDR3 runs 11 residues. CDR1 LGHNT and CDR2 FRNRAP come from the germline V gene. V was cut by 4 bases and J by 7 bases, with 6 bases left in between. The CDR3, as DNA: TGTGCTAGTGGTTCAGATTATACGCAGTATTTT. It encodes CASGSDYTQYF.

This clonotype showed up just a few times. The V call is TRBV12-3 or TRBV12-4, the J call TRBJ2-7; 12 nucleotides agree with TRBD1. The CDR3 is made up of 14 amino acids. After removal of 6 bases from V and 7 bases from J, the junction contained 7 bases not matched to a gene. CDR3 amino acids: CASSRRDRGQEQYF. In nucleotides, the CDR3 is TGTGCCAGCAGCCGCCGGGACAGGGGGCAGGAGCAGTACTTC.

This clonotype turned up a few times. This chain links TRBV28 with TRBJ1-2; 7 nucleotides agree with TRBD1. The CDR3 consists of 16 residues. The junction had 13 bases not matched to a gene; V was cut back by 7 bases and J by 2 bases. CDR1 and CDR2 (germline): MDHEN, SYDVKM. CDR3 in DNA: TGTGCCAGCACCTTGGCCGGGACAGAAAACAACTATGGCTACACCTTC. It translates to CASTLAGTENNYGYTF.

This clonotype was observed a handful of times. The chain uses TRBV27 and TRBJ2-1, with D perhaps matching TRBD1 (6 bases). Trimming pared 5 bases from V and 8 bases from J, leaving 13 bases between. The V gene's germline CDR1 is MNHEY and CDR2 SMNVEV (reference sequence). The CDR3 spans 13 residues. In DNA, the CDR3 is TGTGCCAGCAGTAGACAGGAGTCCCATGAGCAGTTCTTC. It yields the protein CASSRQESHEQFF.

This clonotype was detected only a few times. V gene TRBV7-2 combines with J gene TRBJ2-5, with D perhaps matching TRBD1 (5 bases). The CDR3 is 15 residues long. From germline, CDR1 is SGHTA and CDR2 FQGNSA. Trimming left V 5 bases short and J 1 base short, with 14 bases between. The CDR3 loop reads CASSPRQTFQETQYF. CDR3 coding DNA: TGTGCCAGCAGCCCTAGACAGACATTCCAAGAGACCCAGTACTTC.

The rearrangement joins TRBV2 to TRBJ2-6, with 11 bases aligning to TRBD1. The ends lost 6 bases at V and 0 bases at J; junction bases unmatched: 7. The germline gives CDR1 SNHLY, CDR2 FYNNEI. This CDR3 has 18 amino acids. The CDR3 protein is CASRWRDRGSSGANVLTF. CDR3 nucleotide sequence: TGTGCCAGCAGATGGCGGGACAGGGGGAGCTCTGGGGCCAACGTCCTGACTTTC.

CDR3 nucleotide sequence: TGTGCCAGCACGGATTATGGCTCACCCCTCCACTTT. As protein: CASTDYGSPLHF. The chain combines TRBV2 with TRBJ1-6; the D is unclear. Between the trimmed V and J ends, which lost 7 bases and 10 bases, there was a span of 11 bases. The length of the CDR3 is 12 residues. Germline V gene lookup returns CDR1 SNHLY and CDR2 FYNNEI.

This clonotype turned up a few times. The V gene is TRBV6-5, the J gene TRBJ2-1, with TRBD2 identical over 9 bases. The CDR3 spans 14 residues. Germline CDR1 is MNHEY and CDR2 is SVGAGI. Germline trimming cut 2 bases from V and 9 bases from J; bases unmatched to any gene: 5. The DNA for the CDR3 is TGTGCCAGCAGTTACGCGGGAGGGCGTCGTGAGCAGTTCTTC. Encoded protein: CASSYAGGRREQFF.

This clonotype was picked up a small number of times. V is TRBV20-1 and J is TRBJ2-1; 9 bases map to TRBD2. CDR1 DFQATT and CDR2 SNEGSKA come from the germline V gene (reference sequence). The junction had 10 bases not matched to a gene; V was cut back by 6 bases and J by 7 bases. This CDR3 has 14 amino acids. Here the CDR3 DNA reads TGCAGTGCCTCGCGGGAGGGCCTCTGGAATGAGCAGTTCTTC. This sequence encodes CSASREGLWNEQFF.

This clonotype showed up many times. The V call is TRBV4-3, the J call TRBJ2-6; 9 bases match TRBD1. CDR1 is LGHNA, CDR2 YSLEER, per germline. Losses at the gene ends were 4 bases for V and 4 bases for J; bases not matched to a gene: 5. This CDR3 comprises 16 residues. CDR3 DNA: TGCGCCAGCAGCCTAACAGGGGGCACGGGGGCCAACGTCCTGACTTTC. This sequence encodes CASSLTGGTGANVLTF.

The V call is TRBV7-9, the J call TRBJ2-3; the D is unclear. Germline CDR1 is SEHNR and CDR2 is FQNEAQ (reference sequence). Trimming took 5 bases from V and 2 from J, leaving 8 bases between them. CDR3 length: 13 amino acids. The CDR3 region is CASSPIDTDTQYF. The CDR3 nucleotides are TGTGCCAGCAGCCCCATAGACACAGATACGCAGTATTTT.

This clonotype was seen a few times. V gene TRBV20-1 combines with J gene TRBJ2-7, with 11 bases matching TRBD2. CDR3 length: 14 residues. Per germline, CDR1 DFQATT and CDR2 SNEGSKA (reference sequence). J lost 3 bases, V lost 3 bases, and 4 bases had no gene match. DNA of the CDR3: TGCAGTGCTAGGGGACTAGCGGTCGTCTACGAGCAGTACTTC. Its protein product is CSARGLAVVYEQYF.

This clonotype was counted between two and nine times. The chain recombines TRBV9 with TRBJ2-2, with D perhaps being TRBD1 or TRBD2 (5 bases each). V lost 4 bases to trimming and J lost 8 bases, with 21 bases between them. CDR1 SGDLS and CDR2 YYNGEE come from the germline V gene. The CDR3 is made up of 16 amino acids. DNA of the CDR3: TGTGCCAGCAGCTCCCACGGGGCTTTTAGAGAGGGGGAGCTGTTTTTT. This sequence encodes CASSSHGAFREGELFF.

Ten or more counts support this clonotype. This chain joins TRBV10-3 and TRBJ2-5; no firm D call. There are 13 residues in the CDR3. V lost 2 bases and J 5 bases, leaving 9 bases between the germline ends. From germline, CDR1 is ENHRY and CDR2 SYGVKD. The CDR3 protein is CAISEGVRETQYF. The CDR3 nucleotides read TGTGCCATCAGTGAGGGCGTCCGGGAGACCCAGTACTTC.

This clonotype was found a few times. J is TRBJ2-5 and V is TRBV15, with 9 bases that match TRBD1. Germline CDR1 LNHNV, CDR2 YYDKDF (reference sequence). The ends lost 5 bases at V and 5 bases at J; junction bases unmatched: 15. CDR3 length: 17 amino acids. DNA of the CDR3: TGTGCCACCAGCCGTTATCTTGGACAGGGGATCTCGGAGACCCAGTACTTC. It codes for CATSRYLGQGISETQYF.

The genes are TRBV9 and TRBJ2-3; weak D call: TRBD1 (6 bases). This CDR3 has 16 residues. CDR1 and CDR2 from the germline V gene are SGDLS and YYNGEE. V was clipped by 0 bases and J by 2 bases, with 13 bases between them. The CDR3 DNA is TGTGCCAGCAGCGTAGGGGCAGGGGCCTACACAGATACGCAGTATTTT. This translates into CASSVGAGAYTDTQYF.

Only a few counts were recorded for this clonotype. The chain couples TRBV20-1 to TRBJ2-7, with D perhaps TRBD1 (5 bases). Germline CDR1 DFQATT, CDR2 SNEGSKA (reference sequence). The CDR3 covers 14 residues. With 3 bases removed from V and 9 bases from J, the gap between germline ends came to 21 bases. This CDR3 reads CSASRDSLQFVQYF. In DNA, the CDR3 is TGCAGTGCTAGTCGAGACAGTCTCCAGTTTGTGCAGTACTTC.